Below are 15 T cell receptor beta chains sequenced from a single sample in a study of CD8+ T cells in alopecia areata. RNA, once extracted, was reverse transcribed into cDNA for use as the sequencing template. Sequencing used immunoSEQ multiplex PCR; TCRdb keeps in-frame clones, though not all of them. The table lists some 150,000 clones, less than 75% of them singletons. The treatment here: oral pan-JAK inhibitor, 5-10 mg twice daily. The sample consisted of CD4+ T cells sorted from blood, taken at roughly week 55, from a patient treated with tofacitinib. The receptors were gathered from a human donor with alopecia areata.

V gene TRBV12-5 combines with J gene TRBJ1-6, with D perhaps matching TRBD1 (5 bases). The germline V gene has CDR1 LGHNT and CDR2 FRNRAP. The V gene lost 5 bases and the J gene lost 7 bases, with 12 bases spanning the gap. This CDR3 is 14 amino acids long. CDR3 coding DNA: TGTGCTAGTGGTATCGGGGCGGGGAATTCACCCCTCCACTTT. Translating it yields CASGIGAGNSPLHF.

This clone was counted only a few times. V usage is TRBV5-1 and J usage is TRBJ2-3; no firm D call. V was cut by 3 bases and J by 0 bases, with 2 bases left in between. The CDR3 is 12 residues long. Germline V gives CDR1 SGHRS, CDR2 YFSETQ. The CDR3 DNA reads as TGCGCCAGCAGCTGGAGCACAGATACGCAGTATTTT. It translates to CASSWSTDTQYF.

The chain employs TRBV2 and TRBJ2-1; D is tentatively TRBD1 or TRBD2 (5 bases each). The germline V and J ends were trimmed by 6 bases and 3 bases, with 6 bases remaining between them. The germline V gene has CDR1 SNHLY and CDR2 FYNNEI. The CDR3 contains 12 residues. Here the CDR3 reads CASRGDYNEQFF. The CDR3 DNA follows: TGTGCCAGCAGGGGGGACTACAATGAGCAGTTCTTC.

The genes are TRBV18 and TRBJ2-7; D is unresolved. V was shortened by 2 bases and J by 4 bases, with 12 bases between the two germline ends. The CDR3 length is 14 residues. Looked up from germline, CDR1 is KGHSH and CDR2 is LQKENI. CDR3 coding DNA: TGTGCCAGCTCACCAGAGACAAGAGCATACGAGCAGTACTTC. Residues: CASSPETRAYEQYF.

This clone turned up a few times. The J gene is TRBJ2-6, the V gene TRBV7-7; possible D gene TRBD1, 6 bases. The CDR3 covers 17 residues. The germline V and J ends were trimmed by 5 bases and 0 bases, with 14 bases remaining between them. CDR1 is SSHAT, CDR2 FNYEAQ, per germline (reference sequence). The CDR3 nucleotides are TGTGCCAGCAGCCGAGGGACACCAGGCTCTGGGGCCAACGTCCTGACTTTC. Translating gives CASSRGTPGSGANVLTF. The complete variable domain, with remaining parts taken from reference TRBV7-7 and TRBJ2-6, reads GAGVSQSPRYKVTKRGQDVTLRCDPISSHATLYWYQQALGQGPEFLTYFNYEAQPDKSGLPSDRFSAERPEGSISTLTIQRTEQRDSAMYRCASSRGTPGSGANVLTFGAGSRLTVL.

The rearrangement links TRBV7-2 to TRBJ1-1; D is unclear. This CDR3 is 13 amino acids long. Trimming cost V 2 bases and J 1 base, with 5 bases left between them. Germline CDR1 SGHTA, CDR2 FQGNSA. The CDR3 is CASSLTPNTEAFF. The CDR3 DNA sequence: TGTGCCAGCAGCTTAACTCCGAACACTGAAGCTTTCTTT.

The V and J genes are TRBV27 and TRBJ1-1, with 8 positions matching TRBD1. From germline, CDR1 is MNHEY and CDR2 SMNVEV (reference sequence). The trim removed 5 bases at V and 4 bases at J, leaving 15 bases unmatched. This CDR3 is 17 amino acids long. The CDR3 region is CASSPGQGRVASTEAFF. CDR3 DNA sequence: TGTGCCAGCAGTCCAGGACAGGGTCGAGTTGCGAGCACTGAAGCTTTCTTT.

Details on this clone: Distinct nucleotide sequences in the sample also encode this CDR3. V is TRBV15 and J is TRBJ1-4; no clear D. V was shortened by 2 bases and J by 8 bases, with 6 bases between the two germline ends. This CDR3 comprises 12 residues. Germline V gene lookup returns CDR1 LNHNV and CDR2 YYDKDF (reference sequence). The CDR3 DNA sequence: TGTGCCACCAGCAGACCGTTAGAAAAACTGTTTTTT. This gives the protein CATSRPLEKLFF.

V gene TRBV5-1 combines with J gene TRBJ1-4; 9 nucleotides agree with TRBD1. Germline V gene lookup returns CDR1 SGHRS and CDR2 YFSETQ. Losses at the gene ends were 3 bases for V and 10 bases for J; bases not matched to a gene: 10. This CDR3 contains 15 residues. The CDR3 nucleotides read TGCGCCAGCAGCTCCGGCGGGGACAGGGCAGGAAAACTGTTTTTT. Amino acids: CASSSGGDRAGKLFF.

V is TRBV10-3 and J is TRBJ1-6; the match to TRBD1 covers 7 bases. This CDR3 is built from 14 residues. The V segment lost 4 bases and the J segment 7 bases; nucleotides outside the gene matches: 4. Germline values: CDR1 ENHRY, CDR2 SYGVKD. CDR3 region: CAISGSDRNSPLHF. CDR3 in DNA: TGTGCCATCAGTGGCTCGGACAGGAATTCACCCCTCCACTTT.

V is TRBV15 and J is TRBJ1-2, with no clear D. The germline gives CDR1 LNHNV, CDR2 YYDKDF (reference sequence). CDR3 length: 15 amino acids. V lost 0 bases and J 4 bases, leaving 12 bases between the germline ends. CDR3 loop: CATSRDRDPAYGYTF. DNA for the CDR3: TGTGCCACCAGCAGAGATCGGGATCCTGCCTATGGCTACACCTTC.

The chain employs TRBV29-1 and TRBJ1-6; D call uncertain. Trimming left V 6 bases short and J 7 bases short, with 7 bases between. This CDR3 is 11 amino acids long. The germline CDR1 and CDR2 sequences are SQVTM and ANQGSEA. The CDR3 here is CSVDKNSPLHF. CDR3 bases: TGCAGCGTCGATAAAAATTCACCCCTCCACTTT.

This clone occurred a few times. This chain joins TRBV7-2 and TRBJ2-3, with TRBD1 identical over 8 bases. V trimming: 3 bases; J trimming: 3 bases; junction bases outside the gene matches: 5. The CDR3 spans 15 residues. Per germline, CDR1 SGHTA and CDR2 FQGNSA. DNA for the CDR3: TGTGCCAGCAGCTTCCAGGGGGCAGGGACAGATACGCAGTATTTT. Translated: CASSFQGAGTDTQYF.

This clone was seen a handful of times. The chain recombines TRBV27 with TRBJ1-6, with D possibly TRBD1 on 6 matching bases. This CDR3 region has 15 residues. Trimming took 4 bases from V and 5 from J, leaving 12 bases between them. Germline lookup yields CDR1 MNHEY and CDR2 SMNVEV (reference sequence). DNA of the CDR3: TGTGCCAGCAGTTGGGGGGGGCGGGATAATTCACCCCTCCACTTT. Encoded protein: CASSWGGRDNSPLHF.

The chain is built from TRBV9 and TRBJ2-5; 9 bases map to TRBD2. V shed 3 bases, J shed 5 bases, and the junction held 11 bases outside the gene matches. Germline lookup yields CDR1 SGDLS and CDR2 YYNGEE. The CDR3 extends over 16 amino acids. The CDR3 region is CASSGSGASGVETQYF. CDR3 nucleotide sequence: TGTGCCAGCAGCGGGAGTGGGGCTAGCGGGGTGGAGACCCAGTACTTC.